This TCR beta chain is drawn from a study of cytomegalovirus exposure and HLA in healthy donors. General observations from the study: Indistinguishability led to the exclusion of some V segments, TRBV6-2 and TRBV6-3 included. In vitro confirmation showed a few CMV-associated chains to be CMV antigen specific.

As concerns this clone: Its antigen is not known.

The PCR made use of 60 Vbeta and 13 Jbeta primers. Method: immunoSEQ multiplex PCR; TCRdb's copy keeps in-frame clones and lacks some. The sample contains fewer than 200,000 clones, 87% of which appear only once. Germline V gene sequence: CDR1 SGHVS, CDR2 FNYEAQ. V shed 3 bases, J shed 7 bases, and the junction held 9 bases outside the gene matches. This CDR3 is built from 15 residues. It was healthy bone marrow donors who served as donors. This TCR was sampled from a woman aged 25 to 45 in good health and CMV-seronegative. Sequenced: PBMCs. The chain carries TRBV7-6 and TRBJ1-5; 7 nucleotides align to TRBD1. The DNA of the CDR3 is TGTGCCAGCAGCTTGTTACAGGGGTCGGGCCAGCCCCAGCATTTT. Residues: CASSLLQGSGQPQHF.